The next 18 T cell receptor beta chains were all read from a single sample in a study of cytomegalovirus exposure and HLA in healthy donors. The PCR used 60 Vbeta and 13 Jbeta primers. Here immunoSEQ multiplex PCR was the method, and the copy in TCRdb shows in-frame clones only, minus some. Of 250,000 to 350,000 clones in the sample, just over 85% are singletons; the top ten hold 4%. The sample taken for sequencing was PBMCs. The source is a man between 40 and 49 years old in good health and CMV-seropositive.

V and J are TRBV15 and TRBJ2-1; 7 nucleotides align to TRBD1. Germline values: CDR1 LNHNV, CDR2 YYDKDF (reference sequence). This CDR3 has 18 residues. Trimming took 0 bases from V and 2 from J; bases not matched to a gene: 10. The CDR3 sequence: CATSRDSTRDSTYNEQFF. CDR3 in DNA: TGTGCCACCAGCAGAGATTCTACCAGGGACAGCACCTACAATGAGCAGTTCTTC.

The CDR3, as DNA: TGCGCCAGCAGCTCTACGGTCCGCGGGAGGGGCTCCTACGAGCAGTACTTC. Translation gives CASSSTVRGRGSYEQYF. The chain couples TRBV4-1 to TRBJ2-7; TRBD2 agrees at 9 bases. Germline CDR1 and CDR2: MGHRA and YSYEKL. The trim removed 5 bases at V and 0 bases at J, leaving 11 bases unmatched. The CDR3 has 17 residues.

The V call is TRBV2, the J call TRBJ1-5; the D gene is possibly TRBD1 (5 bases). The germline V and J ends were trimmed by 7 bases and 2 bases, with 15 bases remaining between them. The CDR3 consists of 15 residues. The germline V gene encodes CDR1 SNHLY and CDR2 FYNNEI. The CDR3 reads CASTPRQNRNQPQHF. CDR3 sequence (DNA): TGTGCCAGCACCCCCAGACAGAATCGCAATCAGCCCCAGCATTTT.

Concerning this clone itself: This CDR3 is also generated by other DNA sequences in the sample. The V gene is TRBV2, the J gene TRBJ2-7; D gene ambiguous. The CDR3 has 11 amino acids. Germline CDR1 is SNHLY and CDR2 is FYNNEI. V was clipped by 2 bases and J by 3 bases, with 2 bases between them. This CDR3 reads CASSEYYEQYF. CDR3 in DNA: TGTGCCAGCAGTGAATACTACGAGCAGTACTTC.

This clone has only a few counts. This chain joins TRBV6-6 and TRBJ1-1; 9 bases match TRBD1. In germline, CDR1 is MNHNY, CDR2 SVGAGI (reference sequence). CDR3 length: 13 amino acids. V was pared by 5 bases and J by 10 bases, with 8 bases of the junction left unmatched. The CDR3 bases are TGTGCCAGCAGTGGACGGGGACAGGGCCCAGCTTTCTTT. It codes for CASSGRGQGPAFF.

This clone was recorded a few times. A read error may produce the germline difference seen at one junction end. The rearrangement uses TRBV30 and TRBJ1-4; 8 bases match TRBD1. Germline CDR1 and CDR2: GTSNPN and SVGIG (reference sequence). CDR3 length: 12 residues. CDR3 loop: CAWIPGTGFNLF. DNA for the CDR3: TGTGCCTGGATCCCGGGGACAGGTTTCAACCTTTTT. Complete variable domain (other parts from reference TRBV30 and TRBJ1-4): SQTIHQWPATLVQPVGSPLSLECTVEGTSNPNLYWYRQAAGRGLQLLFYSVGIGQISSEVPQNLSASRPQDRQFILSSKKLLLSDSGFYLCAWIPGTGFNLFGSGTQLSVL.

Concerning this clone itself: The junction differs from germline at one of its ends, possibly a read error. The chain joins TRBV7-7 to TRBJ2-7, with 9 bases that match TRBD1. CDR1 and CDR2 from the germline V gene are SSHAT and FNYEAQ (reference sequence). The CDR3 has 19 amino acids. CDR3 sequence reads: CASSSPGQGPQISSYEQYF. The CDR3, as DNA: TGTGCTAGCAGTTCTCCGGGACAGGGACCTCAGATTAGCTCCTACGAGCAGTACTTC.

The V call is TRBV27, the J call TRBJ1-2; 7 bases map to TRBD1. Germline CDR1 MNHEY, CDR2 SMNVEV (reference sequence). The CDR3 totals 15 residues. V shed 4 bases and J 2 bases; nucleotides not matched to a gene: 7. The CDR3, as DNA: TGTGCCAGCAGTTGGGGACAGCCACAAAACTATGGCTACACCTTC. Its protein is CASSWGQPQNYGYTF.

V usage is TRBV5-1 and J usage is TRBJ1-2; D is perhaps TRBD1 (6 bases). Germline V gene sequence: CDR1 SGHRS, CDR2 YFSETQ. V lost 4 bases and J 2 bases, leaving 15 bases between the germline ends. There are 15 residues in the CDR3. CDR3: CASSAQITGNYGYTF. CDR3 DNA: TGCGCCAGCAGCGCTCAAATTACAGGGAACTATGGCTACACCTTC.

The chain couples TRBV28 to TRBJ2-7; TRBD1 agrees at 9 bases. The CDR3 is made up of 15 amino acids. V was clipped by 6 bases and J by 6 bases; unmatched bases: 12. Per germline, CDR1 MDHEN and CDR2 SYDVKM. CDR3 in DNA: TGTGCCAGCAGAAAAGGCGGGACAGGGATCAGCGAGCAGTACTTC. Protein product: CASRKGGTGISEQYF.

The chain combines TRBV11-1 with TRBJ2-7; 7 bases agree with TRBD1. Unmatched junction bases numbered 11, after V lost 5 bases and J lost 7 bases. The CDR3 runs 14 residues. Germline V gene lookup returns CDR1 SGHAT and CDR2 FQDESV (reference sequence). The CDR3 nucleotides are TGTGCCAGCAGCCGGGACAGACCCGTAGGGGAGCAGTACTTC. It encodes CASSRDRPVGEQYF.

The chain links TRBV6-1 to TRBJ2-1, with D maybe TRBD1 (6 bases). V lost 5 bases and J lost 7, with 12 bases in between. CDR1 and CDR2 (germline): MNHNS, SASEGT. CDR3 length: 13 residues. The CDR3 sequence is CASSPGARNEQFF. For the CDR3, the DNA is TGTGCCAGCAGTCCAGGGGCCCGAAATGAGCAGTTCTTC.

This clone was recorded a few times. This chain uses TRBV6-5 with TRBJ1-1; D uncertain. This CDR3 is built from 15 residues. Trimming left V 6 bases short and J 1 base short, with 15 bases between. CDR1 and CDR2 (germline): MNHEY, SVGAGI. In DNA form, the CDR3 reads TGTGCCAGCAGGATTACAATATCGGGGAACACTGAAGCTTTCTTT. Its protein product is CASRITISGNTEAFF.

This chain links TRBV18 with TRBJ2-1, with 13 positions matching TRBD2. After removal of 6 bases from V and 7 bases from J, the junction contained 6 bases not matched to a gene. The CDR3 loop spans 15 amino acids. Germline V CDR1 and CDR2: KGHSH, LQKENI. The CDR3 nucleotides are TGTGCCAGCTCCCAGGGACTAGCGGGATTTAATGAGCAGTTCTTC. Protein sequence: CASSQGLAGFNEQFF.

The chain links TRBV15 to TRBJ2-7; 10 bases are shared with TRBD2. This CDR3 spans 17 amino acids. Germline values: CDR1 LNHNV, CDR2 YYDKDF (reference sequence). The V and J ends lost 1 base and 4 bases, in that order; junction bases with no gene match: 10. The CDR3 is CATSRVSNLAGAYEQYF. The CDR3, as DNA: TGTGCCACCAGCAGAGTTAGTAACCTAGCGGGAGCTTACGAGCAGTACTTC.

The J gene is TRBJ2-1, the V gene TRBV6-5, with TRBD2 matching 7 bases. The CDR3 covers 15 residues. In germline, CDR1 is MNHEY, CDR2 SVGAGI. V was pared by 5 bases and J by 3 bases, with 7 bases of the junction left unmatched. Here the CDR3 DNA reads TGTGCCAGCAGTCCCGGACTAGAGGTCTACAATGAGCAGTTCTTC. Its translation: CASSPGLEVYNEQFF.

In this sample, this clone turned up a few times. The gene calls are TRBV25-1 and TRBJ2-5; D might be TRBD1 (6 bases). The CDR3 consists of 14 residues. The V gene lost 1 base and the J gene lost 3 bases, with 9 bases spanning the gap. Germline assignment: CDR1 MGHDK and CDR2 SYGVNS. The CDR3 nucleotides are TGTGCCAGCAGTGAATTTAACAGGGAAGAGACCCAGTACTTC. This gives the protein CASSEFNREETQYF.

The chain employs TRBV2 and TRBJ2-7, with 7 bases that match TRBD2. The CDR3 runs to 16 residues. Trimming at V came to 5 bases and at J to 4 bases, leaving 14 bases not matched to a gene. Germline V gene sequence: CDR1 SNHLY, CDR2 FYNNEI. The CDR3 DNA reads as TGTGCCAGCAGTAGCGGGACTCCAGGATCCGGATACGAGCAGTACTTC. Translated: CASSSGTPGSGYEQYF.